This T cell receptor (beta chain) was sequenced in a study of T cell responses to AZD1222 COVID-19 vaccine. As for this clone: The target antigen is unknown.

The CDR3 loop spans 17 amino acids. Germline V lookup: CDR1 MDHEN, CDR2 SYDVKM. V lost 5 bases, J lost 1 base, and 21 bases lay in between. Method: immunoSEQ multiplex PCR; TCRdb's copy keeps in-frame clones and lacks some. The sample gives 150,000 to 200,000 clones, 90% to 95% of which show up once; less than 3% is in the top ten. Study-wide points: The study found Spike-specific TCR breadth and depth rose after two AZD1222 doses.

This specimen was peripheral blood, taken on day 0 of AZD1222 vaccination. The sequence came from an adult in good health. This rearrangement joins TRBV28 to TRBJ2-7; TRBD2 might be the D (5 bases). The CDR3 spells CASSTMQVRGPSYEQYF. For the CDR3, the DNA is TGTGCCAGCAGTACAATGCAAGTCCGAGGGCCTTCCTACGAGCAGTACTTC.